This entry lists 24 T cell receptor beta chains sequenced from one sample in a study of cytomegalovirus exposure and HLA in healthy donors. Using immunoSEQ multiplex PCR, the repertoire was profiled, and TCRdb retains in-frame clones only, with some absent. The sample consists of around 150,000 clones, about four fifths of them appearing once. Specimen: PBMCs. These receptors originate from a man aged 30 to 45 in good health and CMV-seropositive.

This chain connects TRBV11-3 to TRBJ2-3; D possibly corresponds to TRBD2 (5 bases). Germline CDR1 and CDR2: SGHNT and YENEEA. V was shortened by 1 base and J by 5 bases, with 10 bases between the two germline ends. The CDR3 runs to 14 residues. The DNA for the CDR3 is TGTGCCAGCAGCTTAGGGGAGACCCAAGATACGCAGTATTTT. This translates into CASSLGETQDTQYF.

This chain links TRBV7-3 with TRBJ2-7; 11 bases match TRBD2. Germline CDR1 reads SGHTA; CDR2 reads FQGTGA. CDR3 size: 15 residues. V shed 6 bases, J shed 0 bases, and the junction held 4 bases outside the gene matches. CDR3 in amino acids: CASSSSGGSSYEQYF. The CDR3 DNA follows: TGTGCCAGCAGTTCTAGCGGGGGGTCCTCCTACGAGCAGTACTTC.

The chain has TRBV13 and TRBJ1-6, with TRBD1 matching 7 bases. The CDR3 covers 15 residues. V trimming: 5 bases; J trimming: 1 base; junction bases outside the gene matches: 2. Germline-derived CDR1 and CDR2 are PRHDT and FYEKMQ (reference sequence). CDR3 amino acids: CASSGQESYNSPLHF. The CDR3 DNA reads TGTGCCAGCAGCGGACAGGAATCCTATAATTCACCCCTCCACTTT. Supplemented by reference TRBV13 and TRBJ1-6, the full variable domain reads AAGVIQSPRHLIKEKRETATLKCYPIPRHDTVYWYQQGPGQDPQFLISFYEKMQSDKGSIPDRFSAQQFSDYHSELNMSSLELGDSALYFCASSGQESYNSPLHFGNGTRLTVT.

This sequence joins TRBV7-3 and TRBJ1-1, with D maybe TRBD1 (6 bases). Trimming took off 5 bases at V and 4 bases at J, with 11 bases between the two ends. Looked up from germline, CDR1 is SGHTA and CDR2 is FQGTGA. This CDR3 region has 13 residues. Written as DNA, the CDR3 is TGTGCCAGCAGCCCACAGGGTACCACTGAAGCTTTCTTT. Translated: CASSPQGTTEAFF.

This clone was seen a single time. The chain links TRBV2 to TRBJ2-3; 8 bases map to TRBD1. CDR3 size: 14 residues. The J segment lost 2 bases and the V segment lost 4 bases, leaving 2 bases of the junction unmatched. Looked up from germline, CDR1 is SNHLY and CDR2 is FYNNEI. CDR3 in amino acids: CASSATGVTDTQYF. The CDR3 DNA reads TGTGCCAGCAGTGCGACAGGGGTCACAGATACGCAGTATTTT.

The CDR3 loop reads CASAPGGPGVETQYF. The CDR3 DNA reads TGTGCTAGTGCCCCGGGCGGGCCAGGGGTAGAGACCCAGTACTTC. V and J are TRBV12-5 and TRBJ2-5, with a weak D call TRBD1 (6 bases). The CDR3 length is 15 residues. The V end was cut by 7 bases, the J end by 4 bases, with 19 bases between. Germline V gene lookup returns CDR1 LGHNT and CDR2 FRNRAP.

V usage is TRBV29-1 and J usage is TRBJ2-1, with TRBD2 identical over 9 bases. V lost 1 base and J lost 6; bases outside the gene matches: 4. In germline, CDR1 is SQVTM, CDR2 ANQGSEA. The CDR3 loop spans 14 amino acids. Here the CDR3 reads CSVEVAGVSNEQFF. For the CDR3, the DNA is TGCAGCGTTGAAGTAGCGGGAGTGTCCAATGAGCAGTTCTTC.

This clone came up a few times. The gene calls are TRBV9 and TRBJ2-3; 14 bases are a match to TRBD2. V trimming: 3 bases; J trimming: 2 bases; junction bases outside the gene matches: 5. The germline CDR1 and CDR2 sequences are SGDLS and YYNGEE. There are 17 residues in the CDR3. CDR3 in amino acids: CASSAGTSGGPTDTQYF. The CDR3 DNA is TGTGCCAGCAGCGCCGGGACTAGCGGGGGTCCCACAGATACGCAGTATTTT.

J is TRBJ2-3 and V is TRBV5-4; the D gene is possibly TRBD1 (6 bases). V was trimmed by 4 bases and J by 1 base, leaving 10 bases between them. CDR1 SGHNT and CDR2 YYREEE come from the germline V gene (reference sequence). The length of the CDR3 is 14 residues. CDR3: CASSAEGGTDTQYF. CDR3 bases: TGTGCCAGCAGCGCTGAGGGGGGCACAGATACGCAGTATTTT.

The chain links TRBV29-1 to TRBJ2-3; 7 nucleotides align to TRBD1. With 1 base clipped from V and 2 bases from J, the junction kept 9 bases outside the gene matches. Per the germline V gene, CDR1 is SQVTM and CDR2 is ANQGSEA. This CDR3 has 16 amino acids. The CDR3 DNA reads TGCAGCGTTGAAGGGCAGACAGGGAGCAACACAGATACGCAGTATTTT. It specifies CSVEGQTGSNTDTQYF.

The CDR3 here is CASSSYRGLFTEAFF. DNA of the CDR3: TGTGCCAGCAGCTCTTACAGGGGACTGTTCACTGAAGCTTTCTTT. This chain links TRBV13 with TRBJ1-1; 7 nucleotides align to TRBD1. Germline V gene lookup returns CDR1 PRHDT and CDR2 FYEKMQ (reference sequence). The CDR3 is made up of 15 amino acids. V shed 4 bases, J shed 4 bases, and the junction held 9 bases outside the gene matches.

The table lists this clone with a count of one. V and J are TRBV7-9 and TRBJ1-2; a possible D gene is TRBD1 (5 bases). V was cut by 8 bases and J by 0 bases, with 13 bases left in between. CDR1 and CDR2 (germline): SEHNR, FQNEAQ (reference sequence). This CDR3 is built from 14 residues. The CDR3 nucleotides read TGTGCCAGCCGAAGGGGTTCGGCTAACTATGGCTACACCTTC. Amino acids: CASRRGSANYGYTF. Using reference TRBV7-9 and TRBJ1-2 for the parts outside the CDR3, the full variable domain is DTGVSQNPRHKITKRGQNVTFRCDPISEHNRLYWYRQTLGQGPEFLTYFQNEAQLEKSRLLSDRFSAERPKGSFSTLEIQRTEQGDSAMYLCASRRGSANYGYTFGSGTRLTVV.

The J gene is TRBJ2-1, the V gene TRBV10-2; a possible D gene is TRBD2 (6 bases). The CDR3 is 15 amino acids. Germline V gives CDR1 WSHSY, CDR2 SAAADI. The ends were cut back, 5 bases at V and 6 bases at J, with 17 bases in the middle. The CDR3 spells CASSQAGRGPNEQFF. The CDR3 region has the DNA TGCGCCAGCAGTCAAGCGGGCCGGGGACCCAATGAGCAGTTCTTC.

In regard to this clone: The identical CDR3 is also encoded by other nucleotide sequences in the sample. This sequence joins TRBV7-2 and TRBJ2-7; TRBD1 might be the D (5 bases). Trimming removed 3 bases at V and 0 bases at J, with 6 bases between. The CDR3 totals 13 residues. The V gene's germline CDR1 is SGHTA and CDR2 FQGNSA. The CDR3 is CASSFDSSYEQYF. Here the CDR3 DNA reads TGTGCCAGCAGCTTCGACAGCTCCTACGAGCAGTACTTC.

The genes are TRBV11-1 and TRBJ2-5, with TRBD1 matching 7 bases. The germline gives CDR1 SGHAT, CDR2 FQDESV (reference sequence). The CDR3 covers 14 residues. V shed 5 bases and J 9 bases; nucleotides not matched to a gene: 12. CDR3: CASSQPSRQGAQYF. The CDR3 DNA follows: TGTGCCAGCAGCCAACCCTCTCGACAGGGCGCCCAGTACTTC.

In this sample, this clone turned up a few times. The chain combines TRBV18 with TRBJ1-6; D might be TRBD1 (5 bases). This CDR3 contains 16 residues. Germline-derived CDR1 and CDR2 are KGHSH and LQKENI. V was cut by 2 bases and J by 9 bases, with 17 bases left in between. The CDR3 region has the DNA TGTGCCAGCTCACCAAGAGTGGGCAGGGAGGGTTCACCCCTCCACTTT. Amino acid sequence: CASSPRVGREGSPLHF.

The chain recombines TRBV9 with TRBJ2-3; D not certain. The CDR3 extends over 12 amino acids. Trimming shortened V by 0 bases and J by 5 bases, and 4 bases separated the two germline ends. Germline assignment: CDR1 SGDLS and CDR2 YYNGEE. Written as DNA, the CDR3 is TGTGCCAGCAGCGTAGTCGGAGATACGCAGTATTTT. It yields the protein CASSVVGDTQYF.

This clone was seen a single time. The chain combines TRBV2 with TRBJ1-6, with 7 positions matching TRBD1. The ends lost 7 bases at V and 6 bases at J; junction bases unmatched: 9. Germline lookup yields CDR1 SNHLY and CDR2 FYNNEI. This CDR3 spans 15 amino acids. In nucleotides, the CDR3 is TGTGCCAGCACCCTCCCGGACAGGCCTAATTCACCCCTCCACTTT. Its protein product is CASTLPDRPNSPLHF.

This clone was recorded only once. This chain links TRBV5-6 with TRBJ2-3, with 8 bases matching TRBD1. Trimming at V came to 5 bases and at J to 9 bases, leaving 8 bases not matched to a gene. The CDR3 spans 13 residues. Germline-derived CDR1 and CDR2 are SGHDT and YYEEEE. In nucleotides, the CDR3 is TGTGCCAGCAGATCCGGACAGGGAGGCACGCAGTATTTT. This codes for CASRSGQGGTQYF.

This chain joins TRBV10-3 and TRBJ1-2; 7 bases line up with TRBD1. The CDR3 runs 14 residues. The J segment lost 4 bases and the V segment lost 4 bases, leaving 6 bases of the junction unmatched. CDR1 and CDR2 (germline): ENHRY, SYGVKD. The DNA for the CDR3 is TGTGCCATCAGTGTCGACAGGGTGCGCTATGGCTACACCTTC. Translating it yields CAISVDRVRYGYTF.

This clone was detected only a few times. The chain joins TRBV19 to TRBJ2-7, with 9 bases lining up with TRBD1. Per germline, CDR1 LNHDA and CDR2 SQIVND (reference sequence). Unmatched junction bases numbered 4, after V lost 4 bases and J lost 3 bases. The CDR3 loop spans 14 amino acids. CDR3 DNA: TGTGCCAGTAGTAAGACAGGGGGTGACTACGAGCAGTACTTC. Protein product: CASSKTGGDYEQYF.

A note on this clone: This CDR3 is also generated by other DNA sequences in the sample. The chain recombines TRBV9 with TRBJ1-1; the D is unclear. CDR1 is SGDLS, CDR2 YYNGEE, per germline. V shed 0 bases and J shed 1 base, with 7 bases lying between them. The CDR3 consists of 14 residues. The CDR3 sequence: CASSVVSGNTEAFF. The CDR3 nucleotides are TGTGCCAGCAGCGTAGTGTCAGGGAACACTGAAGCTTTCTTT.

The V call is TRBV7-9, the J call TRBJ1-5; D uncertain. The germline CDR1 and CDR2 sequences are SEHNR and FQNEAQ (reference sequence). This CDR3 comprises 14 residues. The V end was cut by 5 bases, the J end by 1 base, with 9 bases between. For the CDR3, the DNA is TGTGCCAGCAGCCTCGAACAGAGCAATCAGCCCCAGCATTTT. It encodes CASSLEQSNQPQHF.

The chain has TRBV27 and TRBJ1-4; 10 bases fit TRBD1. Germline CDR1 MNHEY, CDR2 SMNVEV (reference sequence). The ends lost 9 bases at V and 10 bases at J; junction bases unmatched: 14. The CDR3 is made up of 15 amino acids. CDR3 sequence (DNA): TGTGCCAGTGCAGGAACCGGGACAGGGGTCGTAAAACTGTTTTTT. It specifies CASAGTGTGVVKLFF.